Following are 6 T cell receptor beta chains from one sample sequenced in a study of cytomegalovirus exposure and HLA in healthy donors. Primers for the PCR totalled 60 Vbeta and 13 Jbeta. The repertoire was sequenced with immunoSEQ multiplex PCR; TCRdb's copy has only in-frame clones and lacks some. The repertoire table contains 100,000 to 150,000 clones. The specimen was PBMCs. The receptor source for this set is a man aged 35 to 55 in good health and CMV-seronegative.

The rearrangement joins TRBV5-1 to TRBJ2-7; TRBD2 matches at 11 bases. V was pared by 4 bases and J by 5 bases, with 8 bases of the junction left unmatched. Germline CDR1 reads SGHRS; CDR2 reads YFSETQ. The CDR3 totals 15 residues. DNA for the CDR3: TGCGCCAGCAGCCGGGAAGGGACTAGCGGCAACGAGCAGTACTTC. Translation: CASSREGTSGNEQYF.

V gene TRBV30 combines with J gene TRBJ1-2; D perhaps matches TRBD1 (5 bases). The CDR3 consists of 15 residues. Trimming took off 0 bases at V and 8 bases at J, with 19 bases between the two ends. Germline-derived CDR1 and CDR2 are GTSNPN and SVGIG (reference sequence). CDR3 bases: TGTGCCTGGAGTGTAGGCAGGGCCACCTCGAGGGGCTACACCTTC. Residues: CAWSVGRATSRGYTF.

V gene TRBV11-2 combines with J gene TRBJ2-2, with 8 bases identical to TRBD1. V was pared by 2 bases and J by 0 bases, with 5 bases of the junction left unmatched. This CDR3 is 17 amino acids long. CDR1 is SGHAT, CDR2 FQNNGV, per germline. CDR3 protein: CASSLRGTGANTGELFF. Here the CDR3 DNA reads TGTGCCAGCAGCTTACGCGGGACAGGAGCGAACACCGGGGAGCTGTTTTTT.

The CDR3 is CASSLDSGMGQPQHF. CDR3 nucleotide sequence: TGTGCCAGCAGCTTAGATTCGGGGATGGGACAGCCCCAGCATTTT. The V gene is TRBV7-2, the J gene TRBJ1-5; D is unresolved. CDR1 and CDR2 (germline): SGHTA, FQGNSA. The CDR3 spans 15 residues. V was cut by 1 base and J by 7 bases, with 14 bases left in between. Combining the CDR3 with reference TRBV7-2 and TRBJ1-5 gives the whole variable domain GAGVSQSPSNKVTEKGKDVELRCDPISGHTALYWYRQSLGQGLEFLIYFQGNSAPDKSGLPSDRFSAERTGGSVSTLTIQRTQQEDSAVYLCASSLDSGMGQPQHFGDGTRLSIL.

The genes are TRBV27 and TRBJ1-2; TRBD1 matches at 7 bases. Losses at the gene ends were 5 bases for V and 2 bases for J; bases not matched to a gene: 5. The germline CDR1 and CDR2 sequences are MNHEY and SMNVEV (reference sequence). The CDR3 is made up of 14 amino acids. CDR3 in amino acids: CASSRQGANYGYTF. For the CDR3, the DNA is TGTGCCAGCAGTCGACAGGGTGCCAACTATGGCTACACCTTC.

The chain combines TRBV11-3 with TRBJ2-4; TRBD2 is a possible D gene (5 bases). Trimming took off 2 bases at V and 6 bases at J, with 8 bases between the two ends. Germline CDR1 is SGHNT and CDR2 is YENEEA. CDR3 size: 13 residues. CDR3 region: CASSLRSGNIQYF. CDR3 DNA: TGTGCCAGCAGCTTAAGGAGCGGAAACATTCAGTACTTC.